Listed below are T cell receptor beta chains from one sample, sequenced in a study of T cell responses to AZD1222 COVID-19 vaccine. The data were produced by immunoSEQ multiplex PCR, yet TCRdb's version contains in-frame clones alone and is incomplete. This sample yields about 130,000 clones, of which roughly 82% are seen a single time; approximately 4% belongs to the top ten. The starting material was peripheral blood, obtained on day 0 of AZD1222 vaccination. These TCRs come from an adult in good health. The CDR3 runs from the conserved cysteine through the conserved F or W. The D gene is left open where the match is weak. Clone size, where shown, is once, few, many, or a class for clones that have expanded.

>TRBV4-1|NA|NA|TRBJ1-5
TGCGCCAGCAGCCAAGATCAGAGGGGCAATCAGCCCCAGCATTTT
CASSQDQRGNQPQHF
>TRBV3-1/TRBV3-2|once|TRBD2|TRBJ2-7
TGTGCCAGCAGCCCTTTCCAGCGGGGACCCCGGTACGAGCAGTACTTC
CASSPFQRGPRYEQYF
>TRBV6-5|NA|TRBD1|TRBJ1-5
TGTGCCAGCAGCCACGGACAGGGAGGTCAGCCCCAGCATTTT
CASSHGQGGQPQHF
>TRBV28|NA|TRBD1|TRBJ2-7
TGTGCCAGCAGTTCCTTGACAGGGACCTACGAGCAGTACTTC
CASSSLTGTYEQYF
>TRBV6-5|NA|NA|TRBJ1-2
TGTGCCAGCAGGCGATCAGATGGCTACACCTTC
CASRRSDGYTF
>TRBV9|NA|NA|TRBJ1-6
TGTGCCAGCAGCGTCGGTTTTAAGGATTCGGATAATTCACCCCTCCACTTT
CASSVGFKDSDNSPLHF
>TRBV19|few|NA|TRBJ1-6
TGTGCCAGTAGAGCAGCGGATTCACCCCTCCACTTT
CASRAADSPLHF
>TRBV9|few|NA|TRBJ1-3
TGTGCCAGCAGCGACCGACCGGTGAACTCTGGAAACACCATATATTTT
CASSDRPVNSGNTIYF
>TRBV19|NA|NA|TRBJ1-5
TGTGCCAGTAGTGGTCTGGGGGGAAACAATCAGCCCCAGCATTTT
CASSGLGGNNQPQHF
>TRBV7-8|few|TRBD1|TRBJ1-6
TGTGCCAGCAGCTTGGACAGGGGAAATTCACCCCTCCACTTT
CASSLDRGNSPLHF
>TRBV18|NA|NA|TRBJ1-1
TGTGCCAGCTCAACGTTGAACACTGAAGCTTTCTTT
CASSTLNTEAFF
>TRBV25-1|once|NA|TRBJ1-1
TGTGCCAGCAGGGAACTAACTGAAGCTTTCTTT
CASRELTEAFF
>TRBV7-9|NA|NA|TRBJ2-3
TGTGCCAGCTCTGGGGGGACTTACACAGATACGCAGTATTTT
CASSGGTYTDTQYF
>TRBV7-9|few|NA|TRBJ2-1
TGTGCCAGCAGCTTAGGTCGGCCGCTCAATGAGCAGTTCTTC
CASSLGRPLNEQFF
>TRBV2|few|NA|TRBJ1-2
TGTGCCAGCAGTGAGCAGGTTAACTATGGCTACACCTTC
CASSEQVNYGYTF
>TRBV7-2|NA|TRBD1|TRBJ1-5
TGTGCCAGCAGCCCGACAGGGTTAAATCAGCCCCAGCATTTT
CASSPTGLNQPQHF
>TRBV4-2|NA|TRBD1|TRBJ1-5
TGTGCCAGCAGCCAAGATTATACCGGGACAGGGGCAGGTCAGCCCCAGCATTTT
CASSQDYTGTGAGQPQHF